The source of this TCR beta chain is a study of blood T cell repertoires in COVID-19. With 4 bases clipped from V and 4 bases from J, the junction kept 8 bases outside the gene matches. The CDR3 loop spans 15 amino acids. Germline CDR1 and CDR2: SGHNT and YENEEA. Profiled with immunoSEQ multiplex PCR; TCRdb holds only in-frame clones, not every one. The table records some 87,000 clones, about four fifths of them present only once. The rearrangement links TRBV11-3 to TRBJ2-5, with TRBD2 matching over 8 bases. The sequence came from a human donor in a cohort sampled during active COVID-19. Sequencing was performed on peripheral blood. The CDR3 coding sequence is TGTGCCAGCAGCTCCGGGGGGGCCGGGGGAGAGACCCAGTACTTC. It specifies CASSSGGAGGETQYF.